This is a list of T cell receptor beta chains from one sample in a study of blood T cell repertoires in COVID-19. This table comes from immunoSEQ multiplex PCR, and its TCRdb copy is limited to in-frame clones, with some not included. The sample lists a few hundred thousand clones, nearly 90% seen once, with 3.5% to 5.5% in the top ten. The sample taken for sequencing was peripheral blood. These receptors were obtained from a woman aged 40 to 49 who had recovered from COVID-19. Each CDR3 is given with its conserved first and last residue. The order of the fields is V gene, clone size, D gene, J gene, CDR3 DNA, CDR3 protein. A D gene is named only where the DNA matches it firmly. The size entry is marked missing in some rows and otherwise reads once, few, many or a size class.

>TRBV19|.|.|TRBJ1-2
TGTGCCAGTAGTATCTATGACAGGCCCTATGGCTACACCTTC
CASSIYDRPYGYTF
>TRBV5-1|.|.|TRBJ2-1
TGCGCCAGCAGCTTGATAGCGACCGGGAATGAGCAGTTCTTC
CASSLIATGNEQFF
>TRBV28|.|TRBD2|TRBJ2-3
TGTGCCAGCTATAGCGGGGGGTTCACAGATACGCAGTATTTT
CASYSGGFTDTQYF
>TRBV7-9|once|.|TRBJ1-3
TGTGCCAGCAGCTTAGTTTCCAACATCACCATATATTTT
CASSLVSNITIYF
>TRBV7-2|.|.|TRBJ1-3
TGTGCCAGCAGCCGGAACGAGGCGGTCTCTGGAAACACCATATATTTT
CASSRNEAVSGNTIYF
>TRBV27|.|TRBD1|TRBJ1-5
TGTGCCAGCAGACCGACAGGGGGCGGCCATCAGCCCCAGCATTTT
CASRPTGGGHQPQHF
>TRBV5-1|once|TRBD2|TRBJ2-1
TGCGCCAGCAGCTTGGCCCCGGGAGGGTCCCCCTACAATGAGCAGTTCTTC
CASSLAPGGSPYNEQFF
>TRBV2|.|.|TRBJ1-1
TGTGCCAGCAGTGAAGCACCCACCAGTACAGGAGTGAACACTGAAGCTTTCTTT
CASSEAPTSTGVNTEAFF
>TRBV11-2|.|.|TRBJ1-6
TGTGCCAGCAGCCTTAGGGGGGGTCCAAATTCACCCCTCCACTTT
CASSLRGGPNSPLHF
>TRBV15|.|TRBD2|TRBJ2-3
TGTGCCACCAGCAGTACTAGCGGGAATACAGATACGCAGTATTTT
CATSSTSGNTDTQYF
>TRBV10-1|.|TRBD1|TRBJ2-7
TGCGCCAGCAGTGATCATCGGGACAGGGTCTACGAGCAGTACTTC
CASSDHRDRVYEQYF
>TRBV18|.|TRBD1|TRBJ2-1
TGTGCCAGCTCACCACCAACCGGGGACAGGAACTACAATGAGCAGTTCTTC
CASSPPTGDRNYNEQFF
>TRBV12-3/TRBV12-4|.|.|TRBJ2-3
TGTGCCAGCAGATTCCTAGATACGCAGTATTTT
CASRFLDTQYF
>TRBV7-9|.|TRBD2|TRBJ2-1
TGTGCCAGCAGCTTAGCGGGGACTAGCAGGTACAATGAGCAGTTCTTC
CASSLAGTSRYNEQFF
>TRBV11-2|.|.|TRBJ1-2
TGTGCCAGCAGCTTAGATCCTTTGGGAGATGGCTACACCTTC
CASSLDPLGDGYTF
>TRBV7-4|.|TRBD1|TRBJ1-5
TGTGCCAGCAGCTCTCGCAGGGGGCATCAGCCCCAGCATTTT
CASSSRRGHQPQHF
>TRBV11-3|.|.|TRBJ2-5
TGTGCCAGCAGCCCTGCGTTGGAGGAGACCCAGTACTTC
CASSPALEETQYF
>TRBV4-2|.|.|TRBJ1-1
TGTGCCAGCAGCCAAGAAGCGGGATTGGGACATTCGAACACTGAAGCTTTCTTT
CASSQEAGLGHSNTEAFF
>TRBV19|.|.|TRBJ2-1
TGTGCCAGTTCCCACGATGGGGGGAGCCCCAACAATGAGCAGTTCTTC
CASSHDGGSPNNEQFF
>TRBV6-6|.|TRBD1|TRBJ1-2
TGTGCCAGCAGACCCACCGGGACAGGGGAGGGCTACACCTTC
CASRPTGTGEGYTF
>TRBV19|.|.|TRBJ1-3
TGTGCCAGTAGTTTTCCCCGGCAGGCCAACTCTGGAAACACCATATATTTT
CASSFPRQANSGNTIYF
>TRBV9|.|TRBD2|TRBJ2-7
TGTGCCAGCAGCCCGGGACTAGCGGTATACGAGCAGTACTTC
CASSPGLAVYEQYF
>TRBV10-3|.|TRBD1|TRBJ1-3
TGTGCCATCAGTGCCTCGGACAGGCATTCATCTGGAAACACCATATATTTT
CAISASDRHSSGNTIYF
>TRBV29-1|.|.|TRBJ1-2
TGCAGCGTTGTGCAGGGTAGCTATGGCTACACCTTC
CSVVQGSYGYTF
>TRBV10-3|.|TRBD2|TRBJ2-3
TGTGCCACACGGGGGGGCAGCACAGATACGCAGTATTTT
CATRGGSTDTQYF
>TRBV7-3|few|.|TRBJ2-1
TGTGCCAGCAGCAGCGAACCGGGCTACAATGAGCAGTTCTTC
CASSSEPGYNEQFF
>TRBV23-1|.|.|TRBJ1-2
TGCGCCAGCAGTCACCCAACGTACTCGGGGGGCTACACCTTC
CASSHPTYSGGYTF
>TRBV28|.|TRBD1|TRBJ2-5
TGTGCCAGCAGTCCGGACAGGGGACCTTCTTATAACCAAGAGACCCAGTACTTC
CASSPDRGPSYNQETQYF
>TRBV7-2|.|TRBD1|TRBJ2-1
TGTGCCAGCAGCGCTCTACAGGGGATCCTTGGGAATGAGCAGTTCTTC
CASSALQGILGNEQFF
>TRBV28|.|TRBD1|TRBJ1-1
TGTGCCAGCAGTTCTTCCGGGACAGGGGTTAACACTGAAGCTTTCTTT
CASSSSGTGVNTEAFF
>TRBV27|.|TRBD1|TRBJ1-2
TGTGCCAGCAGTTTACGAGGGGGCGTCTATGGCTACACCTTC
CASSLRGGVYGYTF
>TRBV28|.|TRBD1|TRBJ1-2
TGTGCCAGCAGTGCGGACAGGGTATCGCACGGCTACACCTTC
CASSADRVSHGYTF
>TRBV5-4|.|TRBD2|TRBJ2-1
TGTGCCAGCAGCTCGGCGCCGGGACTAGCGGGAAAGGAGGGTAGAGGCGAGCAGTTCTTC
CASSSAPGLAGKEGRGEQFF
>TRBV3-1/TRBV3-2|.|.|TRBJ2-5
TGTGCCAGCAGCCAAGTTTTAGCCCAGGAGACCCAGTACTTC
CASSQVLAQETQYF
>TRBV30|once|.|TRBJ2-5
TGTGCCTGGAGTGTGGGTAGCGAGACCCAGTACTTC
CAWSVGSETQYF
>TRBV28|once|.|TRBJ2-2
TGTGCCAGCAGTTTAGACCCGGGAGTCCGCACCGGGGAGCTGTTTTTT
CASSLDPGVRTGELFF
>TRBV5-1|.|.|TRBJ1-1
TGCGCCAGCAGCTTGGAGAATTGGCGCGGGGGCACTGAAGCTTTCTTT
CASSLENWRGGTEAFF
>TRBV6-5|.|.|TRBJ1-2
TGTGCCAGCAGTTATTGGGCAGGGAACGATGGCTACACCTTC
CASSYWAGNDGYTF
>TRBV10-3|.|.|TRBJ1-1
TGTGCCACACTTGCCCCGGGGGGCACTGAAGCTTTCTTT
CATLAPGGTEAFF
>TRBV29-1|.|TRBD2|TRBJ2-1
TGCAGCGCCGTAAACCTAGCGGGAGCCCTCAATGAGCAGTTCTTC
CSAVNLAGALNEQFF
>TRBV5-4|.|TRBD1|TRBJ2-5
TGTGCCAGCACCCCGGGCCCCAGGGGGGAGACCCAGTACTTC
CASTPGPRGETQYF
>TRBV9|.|.|TRBJ2-2
TGTGCCAGCGGGGGACTGGAACACACCGGGGAGCTGTTTTTT
CASGGLEHTGELFF
>TRBV28|.|.|TRBJ2-5
TGTGCCAGCAGTTTAGCGGTCCAAGAGACCCAGTACTTC
CASSLAVQETQYF
>TRBV12-5|.|.|TRBJ1-1
TGTGCTAGTGGTCGCCTCCTGACGGGCACTGAAGCTTTCTTT
CASGRLLTGTEAFF
>TRBV28|.|TRBD1|TRBJ1-2
TGTGCCAGCAGTCGAACAGGGGTCGGCTACACCTTC
CASSRTGVGYTF
>TRBV7-9|.|TRBD1|TRBJ2-2
TGTGCCAGCAGCTTAGCGGGGACAGGGAACACCGGGGAGCTGTTTTTT
CASSLAGTGNTGELFF
>TRBV3-1/TRBV3-2|.|.|TRBJ1-5
TGTGCCAGCAGCCACCTTAATCAGCCCCAGCATTTT
CASSHLNQPQHF
>TRBV2|few|TRBD2|TRBJ2-5
TGTGCCAGCAGTGTTCGCACTAGCGGCGGAGAGACCCAGTACTTC
CASSVRTSGGETQYF
>TRBV7-9|.|TRBD1|TRBJ2-1
TGTGCCAGCAGCTACCAGGGCACAGGGGAATTCTTC
CASSYQGTGEFF
>TRBV5-4|once|.|TRBJ1-6
TGTGCCAGCAGCTTGGACGGTCGCCTAGAGTCACCCCTCCACTTT
CASSLDGRLESPLHF
>TRBV27|.|TRBD1|TRBJ1-6
TGTGCCAGCAGTAGGGACAGGGGGAATTCACCCCTCCACTTT
CASSRDRGNSPLHF
>TRBV3-1/TRBV3-2|.|.|TRBJ2-7
TGTGCCAGCAGCCAATCCAGATACGAGCAGTACTTC
CASSQSRYEQYF
>TRBV2|.|.|TRBJ2-7
TGTGCCAGCAGCGTACTCCGGGACTGGAAGTACTTC
CASSVLRDWKYF
>TRBV28|.|.|TRBJ1-2
TGTGCCAGCACACGGGGAAACTATGGCTACACCTTC
CASTRGNYGYTF
>TRBV6-4|.|.|TRBJ2-1
TGTGCCAGCAGTCCTTCAGGAGGGACCCCCAAGGCGTTCTTC
CASSPSGGTPKAFF